A single sample gave rise to the 24 T cell receptor beta chains below, sequenced in a study of vaccination effects on CD4 cells after COVID-19 (dated 2022 in TCRdb). Their antigens remain unidentified. The ViraFEST assay stimulated PBMC with viral peptide pools and then used TCR sequencing to identify antigen-specific CD4+ T cell clonotypes by expansion. After about 9 days of culture, CD4+ T cells were isolated with the EasySep CD4+ T cell isolation kit. Healthy vaccine recipients had no prior SARS-CoV-2 infection, confirmed by negative nucleocapsid antibodies before and after vaccination. The library relied on the immunoSEQ multiplex PCR assay. Here the immuneACCESS table is served through TCRdb, limited to in-frame sequences with V and J called. Missing clones are a known gap in these copies; in checked studies unresolved V genes cover under half, and the rest lacks a known reason. The sample records fewer than 85,000 clones, about 79% of which are singletons. Under 12% of the sample goes to the ten largest clones.

Here the sequenced sample was CD4+ T cells from PBMCs cultured with SARS-CoV-2 spike peptides, taken before COVID-19 vaccination. This specimen's cell subset or site label, interpreted: SARS-CoV-2 spike overlapping peptide pool stimulation. All receptors derive from a human donor who received a COVID-19 vaccine.

V and J are TRBV7-3 and TRBJ2-3; D tentatively fits TRBD1 or TRBD2 (5 bases each). The CDR3 loop spans 16 amino acids. Trimming stripped 0 bases from V and 0 bases from J, with 10 bases between. The germline V gene has CDR1 SGHTA and CDR2 FQGTGA. The CDR3 is CASSLTFGGSTDTQYF. The CDR3 coding sequence is TGTGCCAGCAGCTTAACGTTTGGGGGTAGCACAGATACGCAGTATTTT.

The chain combines TRBV30 with TRBJ1-3; D is unresolved. The germline V gene has CDR1 GTSNPN and CDR2 SVGIG (reference sequence). This CDR3 region has 14 residues. Trimming stripped 1 base from V and 1 base from J, with 8 bases between. Here the CDR3 reads CAWSATISGNTIYF. The CDR3, as DNA: TGTGCCTGGAGTGCGACAATTTCTGGAAACACCATATATTTT.

This rearrangement joins TRBV25-1 to TRBJ1-2; D possibly corresponds to TRBD1 (5 bases). The CDR3 runs to 15 residues. V lost 0 bases to trimming and J lost 8 bases, with 16 bases between them. Germline V gene data show CDR1 as MGHDK and CDR2 as SYGVNS. The DNA for the CDR3 is TGTGCCAGCAGTGAATACGGGACCGCCAGGCGAGGCTACACCTTC. It encodes CASSEYGTARRGYTF.

In its sample, this clone was seen a few times. The gene calls are TRBV12-5 and TRBJ2-7; D unclear. Trimming took off 5 bases at V and 0 bases at J, with 5 bases between the two ends. The CDR3 is 12 residues long. Germline CDR1 is LGHNT and CDR2 is FRNRAP. For the CDR3, the DNA is TGTGCTAGTGGTAGGGACTCCTACGAGCAGTACGTC. Protein sequence: CASGRDSYEQYV.

V and J are TRBV5-8 and TRBJ1-5; TRBD1 agrees at 7 bases. The CDR3 is 17 residues long. The germline CDR1 and CDR2 sequences are SGHTS and YDEGEE. V dropped 4 bases and J dropped 0; count of bases not matched to a gene: 10. The CDR3 sequence: CASSRAKHRGSNQPQHF. The CDR3 DNA reads TGTGCCAGCAGCCGAGCTAAACACAGGGGTAGCAATCAGCCCCAGCATTTT.

The chain employs TRBV7-2 and TRBJ2-3, with TRBD2 matching over 8 bases. Per the germline V gene, CDR1 is SGHTA and CDR2 is FQGNSA. The CDR3 consists of 15 residues. Losses at the gene ends were 3 bases for V and 5 bases for J; bases not matched to a gene: 7. CDR3 nucleotides: TGTGCCAGCAGCTTTTACGGGGGGGCTGTAGATACGCAGTATTTT. Its protein is CASSFYGGAVDTQYF.

The chain couples TRBV5-6 to TRBJ2-4; either TRBD1 or TRBD2 may supply D (5 bases each). Germline CDR1 is SGHDT and CDR2 is YYEEEE. V was trimmed by 2 bases and J by 0 bases, leaving 12 bases between them. The CDR3 extends over 16 amino acids. The CDR3 loop is CASSLQTGLAKNIQYF. In DNA, the CDR3 is TGTGCCAGCAGCTTACAAACAGGACTAGCCAAAAACATTCAGTACTTC.

V usage is TRBV7-3 and J usage is TRBJ2-5; D unresolved. The CDR3 contains 13 residues. V was shortened by 5 bases and J by 7 bases, with 14 bases between the two germline ends. Germline V lookup: CDR1 SGHTA, CDR2 FQGTGA. CDR3 protein: CASSPILFGTQYF. For the CDR3, the DNA is TGTGCCAGCAGCCCCATTTTGTTTGGGACCCAGTACTTC. Looking up the rest from reference TRBV7-3 and TRBJ2-5 gives the full variable domain: GAGVSQTPSNKVTEKGKYVELRCDPISGHTALYWYRQSLGQGPEFLIYFQGTGAADDSGLPNDRFFAVRPEGSVSTLKIQRTERGDSAVYLCASSPILFGTQYFGPGTRLLVL.

The chain joins TRBV24-1 to TRBJ2-5, with TRBD2 matching 11 bases. The CDR3 covers 16 residues. The ends lost 3 bases at V and 7 bases at J; junction bases unmatched: 9. Germline V lookup: CDR1 KGHDR, CDR2 SFDVKD. CDR3 DNA sequence: TGTGCCACCAGTGATACTCTACTAGCGGGAGCAGGGACCCAGTACTTC. Translation gives CATSDTLLAGAGTQYF.

This clone has a handful of counts. The chain couples TRBV19 to TRBJ1-2; D remains unclear. Germline-derived CDR1 and CDR2 are LNHDA and SQIVND (reference sequence). Between the trimmed V and J ends, which lost 5 bases and 4 bases, there was a span of 14 bases. The CDR3 contains 14 residues. Written as DNA, the CDR3 is TGTGCCAGTAGTCCGGCGGAGGGAAGCTATGGCTACACCTTC. Its protein is CASSPAEGSYGYTF.

CDR3 residues: CASSDTGGGAGEQFF. The CDR3 DNA follows: TGCGCCAGCAGTGATACGGGCGGGGGGGCTGGTGAGCAGTTCTTC. V and J are TRBV10-1 and TRBJ2-1; the match to TRBD2 covers 9 bases. Germline V gene lookup returns CDR1 WNHNN and CDR2 SYGVQD (reference sequence). This CDR3 contains 15 residues. V was pared by 3 bases and J by 9 bases, with 9 bases of the junction left unmatched.

The chain has TRBV3-1 (or the pseudogene TRBV3-2) and TRBJ2-7; 7 nucleotides match TRBD2. V gave up 0 bases and J gave up 6 bases; unmatched junction bases: 8. This CDR3 has 15 residues. CDR1 is LGHDT, CDR2 YNNKEL, per germline (reference sequence). The CDR3 DNA reads as TGTGCCAGCAGCCAAGAAGGTAGGACTAGAATCGAGCAGTACGTC. As protein: CASSQEGRTRIEQYV.

As for this clone: Other nucleotide sequences in the sample specify the same CDR3. The chain joins TRBV5-1 to TRBJ1-1; maybe TRBD1 (5 bases). Trimming left V 2 bases short and J 3 bases short, with 11 bases between. The germline CDR1 and CDR2 sequences are SGHRS and YFSETQ. The CDR3 is made up of 14 amino acids. The CDR3 region has the DNA TGCGCCAGCAGCTTTGGGGGTGGGGACACTGAAGCTTTCTTT. Its translation is CASSFGGGDTEAFF.

The chain combines TRBV2 with TRBJ1-6; no reliable D call. The CDR3 loop spans 10 amino acids. Trimming cost V 6 bases and J 9 bases, with 3 bases left between them. Germline V gives CDR1 SNHLY, CDR2 FYNNEI. The chain's CDR3 is CASRGSPLHF. The CDR3 DNA reads TGTGCCAGCAGGGGTTCACCCCTCCACTTT.

The rearrangement joins TRBV5-1 to TRBJ2-5; D call uncertain. This CDR3 is built from 16 residues. Germline CDR1 and CDR2: SGHRS and YFSETQ. V dropped 0 bases and J dropped 1 base, with 13 bases sitting between them. The CDR3 loop is CASSLDLPHSQETQYF. The CDR3 nucleotides are TGCGCCAGCAGCTTGGACCTGCCGCACAGCCAAGAGACCCAGTACTTC.

The CDR3 sequence is CASSQRGTDTEAFF. CDR3 nucleotide sequence: TGTGCCAGCAGCCAAAGGGGGACGGACACTGAAGCTTTCTTT. The V call is TRBV3-1 (or the pseudogene TRBV3-2), the J call TRBJ1-1, with a possible D match to TRBD1 (6 bases). V lost 2 bases and J 3 bases, leaving 10 bases between the germline ends. This CDR3 is 14 amino acids long. The V gene's germline CDR1 is LGHDT and CDR2 YNNKEL (reference sequence).

V is TRBV4-2 and J is TRBJ1-2; D uncertain. Trimming pared 4 bases from V and 5 bases from J, leaving 14 bases between. Germline CDR1 reads LGHNA; CDR2 reads YNFKEQ. The length of the CDR3 is 14 residues. Written as DNA, the CDR3 is TGTGCCAGCAGCCCTATGCGGGGAGATTATGGCTACACCTTC. It codes for CASSPMRGDYGYTF.

This sequence joins TRBV6-5 and TRBJ1-2; a weak D match, TRBD1 (6 bases). V was clipped by 4 bases and J by 2 bases, with 11 bases between them. The CDR3 has 14 residues. Germline lookup yields CDR1 MNHEY and CDR2 SVGAGI. As DNA, the CDR3 is TGTGCCAGCAGTTGGGAGGACAGAAACTATGGCTACACCTTC. It yields the protein CASSWEDRNYGYTF.

CDR3 DNA: TGTGCCTGGAGTGAGGGGTATGTTAATTCACCCCTCCACTTT. Protein sequence: CAWSEGYVNSPLHF. The chain links TRBV30 to TRBJ1-6; TRBD1 is a possible D gene (5 bases). The CDR3 runs to 14 residues. V lost 1 base and J 6 bases, leaving 10 bases between the germline ends. The germline V gene encodes CDR1 GTSNPN and CDR2 SVGIG (reference sequence).

The CDR3 DNA follows: TGTGCCAGCAGGGAACTCGGCAATCAGCCCCAGCATTTT. Protein product: CASRELGNQPQHF. The V call is TRBV12-3 or TRBV12-4, the J call TRBJ1-5, with unresolved D. This CDR3 is 13 amino acids long. V lost 6 bases, J lost 2 bases, and 8 bases lay in between.

The rearrangement uses TRBV7-2 and TRBJ1-3; D unresolved. The CDR3 loop spans 16 amino acids. V gave up 5 bases and J gave up 0 bases, with 14 bases separating them. Germline CDR1 reads SGHTA; CDR2 reads FQGNSA. CDR3 nucleotides: TGTGCCAGCAGCCCGAGCTACAGTTACTCTGGAAACACCATATATTTT. As protein: CASSPSYSYSGNTIYF.

This chain joins TRBV5-8 and TRBJ2-1; D is possibly TRBD1 (6 bases). There are 18 residues in the CDR3. V dropped 7 bases and J dropped 0 bases, with 23 bases sitting between them. Per the germline V gene, CDR1 is SGHTS and CDR2 is YDEGEE. CDR3 protein: CASPNLGGEKSSYNEQFF. The CDR3 nucleotides are TGTGCCAGCCCGAATCTAGGGGGTGAAAAAAGCTCCTACAATGAGCAGTTCTTC.

In this sample, this clone turned up a few times. The chain uses TRBV19 and TRBJ1-2; D not resolved. The germline gives CDR1 LNHDA, CDR2 SQIVND (reference sequence). Trimming took off 5 bases at V and 4 bases at J, with 17 bases between the two ends. The CDR3 sequence is 15 residues long. In nucleotides, the CDR3 is TGTGCCAGTAGTCTCCAGCCAGGTATTGGCTATGGCTACACCTTC. Residues: CASSLQPGIGYGYTF.

The gene calls are TRBV28 and TRBJ2-7, with D hard to call. This CDR3 spans 14 amino acids. V was trimmed by 3 bases and J by 2 bases, leaving 11 bases between them. Germline loops: CDR1 MDHEN, CDR2 SYDVKM. The CDR3: CASSLPDYPYEQYV. The CDR3 DNA sequence: TGTGCCAGCAGTTTGCCGGATTACCCCTACGAGCAGTACGTC.